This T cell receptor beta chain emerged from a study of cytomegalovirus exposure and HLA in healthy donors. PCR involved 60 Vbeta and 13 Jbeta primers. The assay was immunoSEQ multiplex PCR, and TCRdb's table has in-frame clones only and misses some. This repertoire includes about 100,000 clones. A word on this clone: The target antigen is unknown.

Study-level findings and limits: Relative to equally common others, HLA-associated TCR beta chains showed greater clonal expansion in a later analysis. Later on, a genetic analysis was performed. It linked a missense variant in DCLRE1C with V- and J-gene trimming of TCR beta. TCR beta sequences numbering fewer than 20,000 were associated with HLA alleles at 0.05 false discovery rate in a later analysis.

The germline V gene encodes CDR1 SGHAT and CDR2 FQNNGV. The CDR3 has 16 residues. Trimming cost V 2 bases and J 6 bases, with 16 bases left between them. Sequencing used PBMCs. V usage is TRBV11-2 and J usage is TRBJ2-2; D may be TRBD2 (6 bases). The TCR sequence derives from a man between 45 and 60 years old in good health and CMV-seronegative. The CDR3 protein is CASSLNRGTSSGELFF. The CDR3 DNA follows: TGTGCCAGCAGCTTAAATCGGGGCACTAGCTCCGGGGAGCTGTTTTTT.